The 17 T cell receptor beta chains listed next were all sequenced from one sample in a study of CD8 T cells in ankylosing spondylitis. A single record per CDR3 protein comes from TCRdb applying MiXCR to the 5' RACE reads. The profile covers around 150,000 distinct CDR3 sequences, with approximately 48% appearing a single time and 13% to 15% taken by the ten largest. What was sequenced was synovial fluid, either unsorted or a sorted T cell fraction (not recorded which). Every receptor here comes from a male donor with ankylosing spondylitis.

This clonotype occurred a few times. The J gene is TRBJ2-7, the V gene TRBV4-1, with D maybe TRBD1 (5 bases). In germline, CDR1 is MGHRA, CDR2 YSYEKL. The CDR3 sequence is 14 residues long. V gave up 0 bases and J gave up 5 bases, with 11 bases separating them. The CDR3 DNA reads as TGCGCCAGCAGCCAAGACCCAGGGTTGAACGAGCAGTACTTC. It translates to CASSQDPGLNEQYF.

This clonotype was observed a few times. This chain connects TRBV6-6 to TRBJ2-7; D is perhaps TRBD2 (5 bases). V lost 2 bases to trimming and J lost 6 bases, with 8 bases between them. This CDR3 has 12 residues. The V gene's germline CDR1 is MNHNY and CDR2 SVGAGI (reference sequence). The chain's CDR3 is CASSYGRGEQYF. In DNA, the CDR3 is TGTGCCAGCAGTTACGGGAGAGGCGAGCAGTACTTC.

This clonotype has more than one count but fewer than ten. The chain is built from TRBV5-4 and TRBJ2-1, with D unresolved. Germline CDR1 is SGHNT and CDR2 is YYREEE (reference sequence). Trimming took 4 bases from V and 5 from J, leaving 10 bases between them. There are 13 residues in the CDR3. As DNA, the CDR3 is TGTGCCAGCAGCCCGGTGGCTAACAATGAGCAGTTCTTC. Its protein is CASSPVANNEQFF.

The chain employs TRBV10-3 and TRBJ2-6, with no clear D. The CDR3 has 14 amino acids. Germline V gene lookup returns CDR1 ENHRY and CDR2 SYGVKD. Trimming pared 7 bases from V and 1 base from J, leaving 8 bases between. The CDR3 coding sequence is TGTGCCATCACTGACGGGTCTGGGGCCAACGTCCTGACTTTC. The encoded protein is CAITDGSGANVLTF.

This clonotype was observed a handful of times. The genes are TRBV10-3 and TRBJ1-1; the match to TRBD1 covers 9 bases. V lost 6 bases, J lost 8 bases, and 7 bases stayed unmatched. Germline-derived CDR1 and CDR2 are ENHRY and SYGVKD. This CDR3 has 13 residues. CDR3 DNA sequence: TGTGCCATCAGATGGTGGACAGGGGTCGAAGCTTTCTTT. Translating it yields CAIRWWTGVEAFF.

The rearrangement uses TRBV3-1 and TRBJ2-3, with 10 positions matching TRBD2. This CDR3 comprises 14 residues. V shed 6 bases, J shed 4 bases, and the junction held 4 bases outside the gene matches. CDR1 is LGHDT, CDR2 YNNKEL, per germline (reference sequence). The chain's CDR3 is CASRGLATPDTQYF. The CDR3 DNA reads as TGTGCCAGCAGGGGACTAGCGACTCCAGATACGCAGTATTTT.

V and J are TRBV2 and TRBJ2-2, with no clear D. This CDR3 is built from 15 residues. The germline V gene has CDR1 SNHLY and CDR2 FYNNEI. Between the trimmed V and J ends, which lost 8 bases and 3 bases, there was a span of 16 bases. CDR3 loop: CASLRGRRYTGELFF. Written as DNA, the CDR3 is TGTGCCAGCCTTCGAGGACGTAGGTACACCGGGGAGCTGTTTTTT.

This chain links TRBV6-1 with TRBJ2-2; D might be TRBD2 (6 bases). The CDR3 is 13 amino acids. CDR1 is MNHNS and CDR2 is SASEGT in the germline V gene. V was cut by 7 bases and J by 7 bases, with 13 bases left in between. The DNA of the CDR3 is TGTGCCAGCACCATACTAGCAGACGGGGAGCTGTTTTTT. Translation: CASTILADGELFF.

CDR3 in amino acids: CASSPDRGETQYF. The CDR3 nucleotides are TGTGCCAGCAGCCCTGACAGAGGGGAGACCCAGTACTTC. This sequence joins TRBV5-8 and TRBJ2-5, with D possibly called TRBD1 or TRBD2 (5 bases each). CDR1 is SGHTS, CDR2 YDEGEE, per germline. V dropped 4 bases and J dropped 5 bases, with 12 bases sitting between them. CDR3 length equals 13 residues.

The genes are TRBV10-3 and TRBJ1-1; no clear D. There are 12 residues in the CDR3. Germline CDR1 ENHRY, CDR2 SYGVKD. V was clipped by 4 bases and J by 4 bases, with 7 bases between them. In nucleotides, the CDR3 is TGTGCCATCAGTGTGGGTGGCACTGAAGCTTTCTTT. Its protein is CAISVGGTEAFF.

The chain has TRBV29-1 and TRBJ2-1, with a tentative D call TRBD1 (6 bases). The CDR3 contains 12 residues. The germline CDR1 and CDR2 sequences are SQVTM and ANQGSEA. Between the trimmed V and J ends, which lost 7 bases and 4 bases, there was a span of 11 bases. CDR3: CSGRTAYNEQFF. In nucleotides, the CDR3 is TGCAGCGGCAGGACAGCTTACAATGAGCAGTTCTTC.

The rearrangement links TRBV13 to TRBJ1-2, with 12 bases lining up with TRBD1. Per germline, CDR1 PRHDT and CDR2 FYEKMQ (reference sequence). Germline trimming cut 3 bases from V and 4 bases from J; bases unmatched to any gene: 3. The CDR3 consists of 15 residues. The DNA of the CDR3 is TGTGCCAGCAGCTTGGGGACAGGGGGCCCCTATGGCTACACCTTC. It is translated as CASSLGTGGPYGYTF.

This clonotype was picked up many times. This chain uses TRBV29-1 with TRBJ2-7, with 9 bases that match TRBD2. Trimming removed 7 bases from V and 5 bases from J; junction bases left unmatched: 12. From germline, CDR1 is SQVTM and CDR2 ANQGSEA. The CDR3 runs 14 residues. CDR3 region: CSALEPSGAHEQYF. CDR3 bases: TGCAGCGCCCTCGAACCTAGCGGGGCGCACGAGCAGTACTTC.

This clonotype was seen a few times. The chain joins TRBV27 to TRBJ2-7; tentatively, D is TRBD1 (6 bases). The CDR3 is 16 residues long. The V end lost 4 bases, the J end lost 2 bases, and 18 bases lay between the germline ends. Germline lookup yields CDR1 MNHEY and CDR2 SMNVEV (reference sequence). The chain's CDR3 is CASSSPRQGYPYEQYF. In DNA form, the CDR3 reads TGTGCCAGCAGTTCCCCGAGGCAGGGGTACCCCTACGAGCAGTACTTC.

The chain employs TRBV5-5 and TRBJ2-2; D unresolved. The CDR3 runs 16 residues. Looked up from germline, CDR1 is SGHKS and CDR2 is YYEKEE (reference sequence). With 0 bases removed from V and 1 base from J, the gap between germline ends came to 10 bases. The CDR3 region has the DNA TGTGCCAGCAGCTTGGTTGGATTTTGGAACACCGGGGAGCTGTTTTTT. Amino acid sequence: CASSLVGFWNTGELFF.

The rearrangement uses TRBV7-9 and TRBJ1-2; possible D gene TRBD1, 6 bases. The V end was cut by 5 bases, the J end by 4 bases, with 14 bases between. CDR1 SEHNR and CDR2 FQNEAQ come from the germline V gene (reference sequence). The CDR3 totals 14 residues. CDR3 amino acids: CASSLYSGVYGYTF. CDR3 coding DNA: TGTGCCAGCAGCCTATATTCAGGGGTCTATGGCTACACCTTC. Looking up the rest from reference TRBV7-9 and TRBJ1-2 gives the full variable domain: DTGVSQNPRHKITKRGQNVTFRCDPISEHNRLYWYRQTLGQGPEFLTYFQNEAQLEKSRLLSDRFSAERPKGSFSTLEIQRTEQGDSAMYLCASSLYSGVYGYTFGSGTRLTVV.

The chain couples TRBV12-3 or TRBV12-4 to TRBJ1-5, with 7 positions matching TRBD1. The length of the CDR3 is 19 residues. The ends lost 5 bases at V and 2 bases at J; junction bases unmatched: 18. The CDR3 DNA is TGTGCCAGCAGTCCCGGGACAGAATACTTGCCCGGGGGCAATCAGCCCCAGCATTTT. As protein: CASSPGTEYLPGGNQPQHF.